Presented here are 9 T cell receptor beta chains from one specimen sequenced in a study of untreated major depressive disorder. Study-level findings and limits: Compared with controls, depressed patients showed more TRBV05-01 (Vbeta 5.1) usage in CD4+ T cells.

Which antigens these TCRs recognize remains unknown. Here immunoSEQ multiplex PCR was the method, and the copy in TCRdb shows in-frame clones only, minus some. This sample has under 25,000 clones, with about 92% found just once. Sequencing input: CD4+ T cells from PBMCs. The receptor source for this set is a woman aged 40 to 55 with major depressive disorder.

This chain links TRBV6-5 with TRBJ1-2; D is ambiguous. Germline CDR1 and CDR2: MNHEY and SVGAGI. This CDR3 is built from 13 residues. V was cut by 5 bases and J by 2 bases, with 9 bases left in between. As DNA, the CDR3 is TGTGCCAGCAGTAATGGAATGAACTATGGCTACACCTTC. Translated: CASSNGMNYGYTF.

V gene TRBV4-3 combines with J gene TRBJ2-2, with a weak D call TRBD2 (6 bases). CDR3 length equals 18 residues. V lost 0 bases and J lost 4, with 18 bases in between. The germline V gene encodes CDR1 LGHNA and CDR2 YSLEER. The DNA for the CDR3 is TGCGCCAGCAGCCAAGATAGGACAATGGCGGGGAGCACCGGGGAGCTGTTTTTT. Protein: CASSQDRTMAGSTGELFF.

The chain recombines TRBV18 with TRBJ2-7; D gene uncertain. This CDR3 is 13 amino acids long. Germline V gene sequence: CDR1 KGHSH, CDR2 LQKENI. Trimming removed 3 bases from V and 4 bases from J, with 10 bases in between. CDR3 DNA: TGTGCCAGCTCACCTACCGAGAGATACGAGCAGTACGTC. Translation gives CASSPTERYEQYV.

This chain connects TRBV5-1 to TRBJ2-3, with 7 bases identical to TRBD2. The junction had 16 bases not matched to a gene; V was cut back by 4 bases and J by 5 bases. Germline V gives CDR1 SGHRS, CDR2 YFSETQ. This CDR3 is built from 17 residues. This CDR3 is CASSPMFREALIDTQYF. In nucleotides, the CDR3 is TGCGCCAGCAGCCCAATGTTCCGGGAGGCTTTGATAGATACGCAGTATTTT.

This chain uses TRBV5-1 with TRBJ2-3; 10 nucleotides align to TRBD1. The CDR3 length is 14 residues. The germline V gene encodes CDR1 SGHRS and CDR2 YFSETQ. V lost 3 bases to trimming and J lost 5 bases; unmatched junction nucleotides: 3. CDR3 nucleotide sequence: TGCGCCAGCAGCTCGGGGACAGGGGTAGATACGCAGTATTTT. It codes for CASSSGTGVDTQYF. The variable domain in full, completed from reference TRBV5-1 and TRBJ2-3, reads KAGVTQTPRYLIKTRGQQVTLSCSPISGHRSVSWYQQTPGQGLQFLFEYFSETQRNKGNFPGRFSGRQFSNSRSEMNVSTLELGDSALYLCASSSGTGVDTQYFGPGTRLTVL.

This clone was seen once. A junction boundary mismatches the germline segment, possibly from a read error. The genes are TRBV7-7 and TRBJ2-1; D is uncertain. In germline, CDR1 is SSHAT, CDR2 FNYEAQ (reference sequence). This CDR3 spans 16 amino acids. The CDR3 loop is CASSLGRLVTYNEQFF. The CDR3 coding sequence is TGTGCTAGCAGCTTAGGTCGGCTAGTAACCTACAATGAGCAGTTCTTC.

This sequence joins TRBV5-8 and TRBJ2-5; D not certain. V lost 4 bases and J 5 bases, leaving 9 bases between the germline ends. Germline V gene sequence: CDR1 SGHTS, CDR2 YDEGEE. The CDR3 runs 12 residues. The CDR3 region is CASSLTHETQYF. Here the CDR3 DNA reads TGTGCCAGCAGCCTCACTCATGAGACCCAGTACTTC.

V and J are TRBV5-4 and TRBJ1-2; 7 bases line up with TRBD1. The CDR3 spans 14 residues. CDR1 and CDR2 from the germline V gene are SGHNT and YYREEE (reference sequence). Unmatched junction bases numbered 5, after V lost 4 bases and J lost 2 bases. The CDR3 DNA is TGTGCCAGCAGCGACTCGACAGGGAACTATGGCTACACCTTC. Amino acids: CASSDSTGNYGYTF. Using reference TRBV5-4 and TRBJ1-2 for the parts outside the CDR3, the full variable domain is ETGVTQSPTHLIKTRGQQVTLRCSSQSGHNTVSWYQQALGQGPQFIFQYYREEENGRGNFPPRFSGLQFPNYSSELNVNALELDDSALYLCASSDSTGNYGYTFGSGTRLTVV.

CDR3 DNA: TGTGCCTGGAGTGTAATGGGACGGGAGGAAAAACTGTTTTTT. It encodes CAWSVMGREEKLFF. The chain combines TRBV30 with TRBJ1-4; D perhaps matches TRBD1 (5 bases). V lost 0 bases and J lost 8, with 13 bases in between. Germline CDR1 is GTSNPN and CDR2 is SVGIG (reference sequence). There are 14 residues in the CDR3.